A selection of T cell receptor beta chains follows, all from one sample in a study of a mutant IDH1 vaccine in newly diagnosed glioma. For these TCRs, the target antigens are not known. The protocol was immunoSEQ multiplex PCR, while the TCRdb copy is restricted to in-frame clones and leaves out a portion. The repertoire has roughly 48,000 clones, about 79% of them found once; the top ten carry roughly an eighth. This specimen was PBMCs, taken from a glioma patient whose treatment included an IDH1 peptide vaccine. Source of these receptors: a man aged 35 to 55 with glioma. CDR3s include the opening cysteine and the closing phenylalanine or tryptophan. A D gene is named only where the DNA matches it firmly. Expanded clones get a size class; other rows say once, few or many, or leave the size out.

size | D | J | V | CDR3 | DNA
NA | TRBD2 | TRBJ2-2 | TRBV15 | CATSRDSGSTGELFF | TGTGCCACCAGCAGAGACAGCGGGAGTACCGGGGAGCTGTTTTTT
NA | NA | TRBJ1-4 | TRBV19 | CASRTATNEKLFF | TGTGCCAGTAGGACAGCAACTAATGAAAAACTGTTTTTT
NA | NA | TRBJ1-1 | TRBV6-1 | CASTPTGTFTEAFF | TGTGCTAGCACACCGACCGGGACTTTCACTGAAGCTTTCTTT
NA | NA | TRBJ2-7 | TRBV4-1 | CASSPGTRAYEQYF | TGCGCCAGCAGCCCTGGGACTCGAGCCTACGAGCAGTACTTC
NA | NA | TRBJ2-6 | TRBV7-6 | CASSLGPSGANVLTF | TGTGCCAGCAGCTTAGGGCCCTCTGGGGCCAACGTCCTGACTTTC
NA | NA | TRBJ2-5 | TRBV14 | CASSQVGGFGETQYF | TGTGCCAGCAGCCAAGTCGGAGGATTTGGAGAGACCCAGTACTTC
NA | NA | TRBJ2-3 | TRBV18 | CASSLIRDDTDTQYF | TGTGCCAGCTCACTCATCCGGGACGACACAGATACGCAGTATTTT
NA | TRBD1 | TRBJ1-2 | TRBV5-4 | CASSAPGQQTYGYTF | TGTGCCAGCAGCGCTCCGGGACAGCAAACCTATGGCTACACCTTC
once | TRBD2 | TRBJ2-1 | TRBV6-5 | CASSRPGGEQFF | TGTGCCAGCAGCCGTCCGGGGGGGGAGCAGTTCTTC
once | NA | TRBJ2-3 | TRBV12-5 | CASGLVERDTQYF | TGTGCTAGTGGTTTGGTAGAGAGGGATACGCAGTATTTT
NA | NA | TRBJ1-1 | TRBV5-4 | CASSLGLGTEAFF | TGTGCCAGCAGCTTGGGACTTGGCACTGAAGCTTTCTTT
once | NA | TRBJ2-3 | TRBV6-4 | CASSAEFWGDTQYF | TGTGCCAGCAGTGCTGAGTTCTGGGGTGATACGCAGTATTTT
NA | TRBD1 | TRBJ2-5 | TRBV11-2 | CASSLSGTGEETQYF | TGTGCCAGCAGCTTATCCGGGACAGGGGAAGAGACCCAGTACTTC
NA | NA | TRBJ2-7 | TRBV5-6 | CASSLLGPTYEQYF | TGTGCCAGCAGCTTGTTGGGCCCAACCTACGAGCAGTACTTC